This T cell receptor (beta chain) was retrieved from a study of blood T cell repertoires in COVID-19 (dated by TCRdb to the early 2020s). Regarding the complete study: The collaborator samples originated in the United States, Italy and Spain and spanned the acute and convalescent phases of COVID-19. The material from the prospective study consisted of cDNA or gDNA derived from T cells, B-cell-depleted T cells, or PBMCs. The dataset comprised deeply sampled blood TCRbeta repertoires from subjects exposed to, actively infected with, or recovered from COVID-19. The repertoires were made available in a free public database intended to serve as a resource for research on the immune response to SARS-CoV-2. Samples were obtained from the ongoing ImmuneRACE study (first 160 participants) and from about 1,300 subjects provided by 6 global collaborators. A de-identified subject ID, COVID-19 status, age in years and sex were almost always included in the sample metadata. HLA class I and class II types, where available, came from metadata supplied by the sample provider rather than from assay-based typing.

Results the study describes overall, beyond this receptor: Clinical and demographic metadata were provided uncurated, with the amount varying by source and participant.

Samples from volunteer blood donors who had recovered from COVID-19 were contributed by a second Seattle source. The collaborating institutions used their own protocols to collect whole blood in K2EDTA tubes. For TCRbeta analysis, collaborators shipped samples in one of three forms: frozen whole blood, isolated PBMCs, or DNA extracted from either of those sample types. The CDR3 holds 12 amino acids from the cysteine to the phenylalanine. Only the CDR3 portion is preserved as DNA: 36 bases, with reading frame beginning at the first base. CDR1 and CDR2 are drawn from the germline V gene: MDHEN, SYDVKM. The V and J ends are trimmed by 4 bases and 3 bases, leaving 6 bases between them. The immunoSEQ Assay, a bias-controlled multiplex PCR, was used to amplify TCRbeta CDR3 regions from genomic DNA. The source study handled its data this way. The number of nucleated cells in each sample was estimated by amplification of reference gene primers within the assay. Sequence reads were collapsed and filtered to measure the absolute abundance of every unique TCRbeta CDR3 rearrangement. For each sample, productive Simpson clonality was calculated by taking the square root of Simpson's diversity index across productive rearrangements. Here the immuneACCESS table is served through TCRdb, limited to in-frame sequences with V and J called. Missing clones are a known gap in these copies; in checked studies unresolved V genes cover under half, and the rest lacks a known reason. The V and J calls and the clone size are those of that table, but D and trimming were determined from the DNA. The sample contains about 280,000 clones, 83% of them found a single time. The ten largest make up 9.4% of the sample.

To note about this clone: Its antigen specificity is not known. Base qualities are not at hand, and no much larger clone is one base apart.

The V gene is TRBV28 and the J gene is TRBJ1-2, with the D gene not confidently named. This sequence was found in a woman aged 45 to 65 who had recovered from COVID-19. The sample comprised peripheral blood. The nucleotide sequence reads as follows: TGTGCCAGCAGTTGGCGGGACTATGGCTACACCTTC. This yields the protein CASSWRDYGYTF.